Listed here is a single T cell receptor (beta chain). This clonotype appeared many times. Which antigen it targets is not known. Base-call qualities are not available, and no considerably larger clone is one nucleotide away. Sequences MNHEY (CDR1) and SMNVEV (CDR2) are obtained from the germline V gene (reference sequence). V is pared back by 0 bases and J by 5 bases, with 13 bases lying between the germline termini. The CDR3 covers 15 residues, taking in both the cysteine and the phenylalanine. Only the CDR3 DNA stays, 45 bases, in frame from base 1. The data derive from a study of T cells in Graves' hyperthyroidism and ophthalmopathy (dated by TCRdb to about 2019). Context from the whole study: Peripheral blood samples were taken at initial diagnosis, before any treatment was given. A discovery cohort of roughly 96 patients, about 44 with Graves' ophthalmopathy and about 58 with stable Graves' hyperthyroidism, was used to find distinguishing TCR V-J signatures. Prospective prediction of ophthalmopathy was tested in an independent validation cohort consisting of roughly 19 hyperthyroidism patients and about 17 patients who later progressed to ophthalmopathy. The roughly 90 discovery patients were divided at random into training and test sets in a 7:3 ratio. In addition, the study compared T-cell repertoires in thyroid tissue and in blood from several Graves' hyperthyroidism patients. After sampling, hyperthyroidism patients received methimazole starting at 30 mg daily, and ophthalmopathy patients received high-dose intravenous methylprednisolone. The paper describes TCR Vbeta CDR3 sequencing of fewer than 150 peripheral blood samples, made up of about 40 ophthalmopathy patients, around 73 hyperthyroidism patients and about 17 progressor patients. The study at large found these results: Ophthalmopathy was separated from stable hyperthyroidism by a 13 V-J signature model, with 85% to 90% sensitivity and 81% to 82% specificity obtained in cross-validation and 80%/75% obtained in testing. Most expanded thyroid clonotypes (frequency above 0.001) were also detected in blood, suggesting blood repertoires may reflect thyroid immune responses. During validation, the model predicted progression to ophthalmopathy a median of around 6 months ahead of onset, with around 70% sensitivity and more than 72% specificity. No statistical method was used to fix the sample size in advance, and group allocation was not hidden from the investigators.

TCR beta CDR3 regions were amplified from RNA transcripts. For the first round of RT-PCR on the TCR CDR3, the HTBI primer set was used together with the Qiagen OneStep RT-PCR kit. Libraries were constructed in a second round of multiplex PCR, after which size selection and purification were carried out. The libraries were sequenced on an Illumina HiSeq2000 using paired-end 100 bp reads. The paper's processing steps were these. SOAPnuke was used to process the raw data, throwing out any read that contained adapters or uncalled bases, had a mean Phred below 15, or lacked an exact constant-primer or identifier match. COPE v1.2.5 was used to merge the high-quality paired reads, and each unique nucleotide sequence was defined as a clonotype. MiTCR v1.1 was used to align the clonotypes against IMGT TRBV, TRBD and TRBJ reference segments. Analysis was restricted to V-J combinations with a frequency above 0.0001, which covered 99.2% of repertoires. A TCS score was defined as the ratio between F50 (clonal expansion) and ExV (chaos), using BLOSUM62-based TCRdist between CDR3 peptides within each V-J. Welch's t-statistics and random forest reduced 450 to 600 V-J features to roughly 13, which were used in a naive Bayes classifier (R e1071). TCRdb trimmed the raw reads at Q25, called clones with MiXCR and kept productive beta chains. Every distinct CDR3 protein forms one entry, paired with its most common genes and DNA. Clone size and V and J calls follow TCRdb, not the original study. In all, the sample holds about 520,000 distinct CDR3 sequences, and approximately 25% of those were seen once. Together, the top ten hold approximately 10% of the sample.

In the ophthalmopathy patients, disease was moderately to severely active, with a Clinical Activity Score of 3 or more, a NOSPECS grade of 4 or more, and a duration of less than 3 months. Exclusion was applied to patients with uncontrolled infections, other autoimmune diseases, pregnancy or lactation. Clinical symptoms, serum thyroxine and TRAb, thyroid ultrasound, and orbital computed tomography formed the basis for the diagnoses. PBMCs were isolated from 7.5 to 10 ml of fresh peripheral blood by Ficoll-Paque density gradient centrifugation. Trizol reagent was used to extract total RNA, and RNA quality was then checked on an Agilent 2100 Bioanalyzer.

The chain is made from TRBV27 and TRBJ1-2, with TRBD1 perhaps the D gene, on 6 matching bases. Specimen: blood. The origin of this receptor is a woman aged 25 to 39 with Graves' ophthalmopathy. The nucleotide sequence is TGTGCCAGCAGTTTATCAGGGGGGGCTTTATATGGCTACACCTTC. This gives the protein CASSLSGGALYGYTF.